This T cell receptor beta chain is from a study of B cell selection in AIRE deficiency (dated by TCRdb to the late 2010s). General notes on the study: A comparison of TCRbeta repertoires of sorted blood CD4+ conventional T cells and regulatory T cells was made between AIRE-deficient patients and healthy controls. The TCR-sequenced cohort comprised about five AIRE-deficient APECED patients and about five healthy control donors.

V sheds 2 bases and J sheds 1 base, leaving 7 bases between their ends. Taken from the germline V gene, the CDR1 and CDR2 loops are SGHRS and YFSETQ. Measured from the cysteine to the phenylalanine, the CDR3 is 13 residues long. This entry keeps only the CDR3 DNA: 39 bases, framed from base 1. In regard to this clone: Its target antigen remains unknown. Per-base qualities were not stored, and no clone one base away is much larger.

Regulatory T cells were sorted as cells that were CD4+CD25hiCD127low/negative. The healthy donors who provided the control samples were not related to the patients. Sorting of Tconv and Treg cells intended for TCRbeta sequencing was performed on a FACSAria flow cytometer. Sorted cells were collected into 5-ml round-bottom polystyrene tubes, and dry cell pellets were frozen at -80°C before sequencing. TCRbeta chain sequencing was performed with the immunoSEQ platform. The original methods were these. Tens of thousands of distinct TCRbeta sequences from patients and around 96,000 from healthy donors were obtained from pooled Treg repertoires. Treg TCRbeta sequences shared by two or more individuals were defined as public, and these public Treg TCRbeta sequences were subsequently searched for in Tconv repertoires. Differences between groups were assessed using Mann-Whitney U tests with Bonferroni-Dunn correction in GraphPad Prism 7.03. TCRdb's version of the immuneACCESS table is confined to in-frame rearrangements and falls short of the full clone set. An unresolved V gene accounts for under half of the shortfall where checked; the remainder is of unknown origin. The V and J calls and clone size are taken from that table; D and trimming were inferred from the DNA. The sample table contains approximately 26,000 clones; only one count was recorded for about 90% of them. The ten largest clones add up to approximately 1.1% of the sample.

Results and caveats for the whole study, not just this receptor: Sequencing covered only TCRbeta chains, and approximately 35% of shared healthy-donor Treg sequences were also present in healthy Tconv, possibly due to differing TCRalpha chains. Shared Treg sequences had shorter CDR3s, which reflects a bias toward rearrangements containing few non-templated nucleotide insertions. In terms of TCRBV gene usage, CDR3 length and TCR diversity, Tconv and Treg cells from AIRE-deficient patients looked similar to Tconv and Treg cells from healthy donors. About a third of the Treg TCRbeta sequences shared among healthy donors were found in patient Tconv cells, which suggests that Treg-biased clones were diverted into the Tconv compartment. Among some 3,700 shared Treg TCRbeta sequences, about 32% were shared exclusively by healthy donors and about 9.3% exclusively by patients, which suggests that Treg selection is less efficient in the absence of AIRE.

The sequence derives from a human donor in good health. The sample comprised CD4+CD25+ Tregs sorted from PBMCs. This receptor chain uses TRBV5-1 and TRBJ2-7, with an unclear D gene assignment. The CDR3 reads as follows: CASSFTDSYEQYF. The DNA is as follows: TGCGCCAGCAGCTTTACGGATTCCTACGAGCAGTACTTC.